These 13 T cell receptor beta chains were all obtained from the same sample, sequenced in a study of technical replicates of blood from several donors. Generated by immunoSEQ multiplex PCR, the TCRdb table keeps only in-frame clones and is missing some. The data show fewer than 85,000 clones, approximately 96% seen once. The sequenced sample consisted of T cells isolated from PBMCs. Every receptor here comes from a human donor in good health.

V gene TRBV5-1 combines with J gene TRBJ1-5; D is perhaps TRBD1 (5 bases). There are 13 residues in the CDR3. V was pared by 4 bases and J by 6 bases, with 11 bases between. Germline values: CDR1 SGHRS, CDR2 YFSETQ. The DNA of the CDR3 is TGCGCCAGCAGCCAACAGGAAGGTCAGCCCCAGCATTTT. Protein sequence: CASSQQEGQPQHF.

This clone was detected once. This chain joins TRBV15 and TRBJ2-2; perhaps TRBD1 as D (6 bases). The germline V and J ends were trimmed by 1 base and 4 bases, with 13 bases remaining between them. The CDR3 has 16 amino acids. The germline V gene encodes CDR1 LNHNV and CDR2 YYDKDF (reference sequence). Here the CDR3 DNA reads TGTGCCACCAGCAGAGGGGAAACAGGGTCCACCGGGGAGCTGTTTTTT. This codes for CATSRGETGSTGELFF.

This clone was observed a single time. V and J are TRBV20-1 and TRBJ1-1, with D possibly matching TRBD1 (5 bases). The CDR3 consists of 11 residues. V shed 4 bases and J shed 10 bases, with 13 bases lying between them. Germline CDR1 and CDR2: DFQATT and SNEGSKA (reference sequence). DNA for the CDR3: TGCAGTGCTATCGGGGGTCCTGGAGCTTTCTTT. Translated, it gives CSAIGGPGAFF.

The chain uses TRBV4-1 and TRBJ1-2, with D perhaps TRBD1 (6 bases). V gave up 4 bases and J gave up 4 bases, with 16 bases separating them. The CDR3 is made up of 15 amino acids. Germline-derived CDR1 and CDR2 are MGHRA and YSYEKL. The CDR3 DNA reads as TGCGCCAGCAGCCGGGCCCCGGGACACCGCTATGGCTACACCTTC. Translated, it gives CASSRAPGHRYGYTF.

V usage is TRBV27 and J usage is TRBJ2-7; 9 bases agree with TRBD1. The V gene end was trimmed by 0 bases and the J gene end by 2 bases; junction bases not matched to a gene: 5. Germline CDR1 is MNHEY and CDR2 is SMNVEV (reference sequence). This CDR3 contains 16 residues. CDR3 nucleotides: TGTGCCAGCAGTTTATCGATGGGGGACAGGGCCTACGAGCAGTACTTC. It translates to CASSLSMGDRAYEQYF.

This chain connects TRBV7-2 to TRBJ2-7; D remains ambiguous. Deletions cut 1 base from V and 3 bases from J, with 19 bases between. The germline V gene has CDR1 SGHTA and CDR2 FQGNSA. The CDR3 runs to 17 residues. The CDR3 sequence is CASSLESHLTRRYEQYF. Here the CDR3 DNA reads TGTGCCAGCAGCTTAGAATCGCACTTGACGAGGCGCTACGAGCAGTACTTC.

The gene calls are TRBV11-2 and TRBJ2-1; 8 nucleotides agree with TRBD2. This CDR3 has 16 amino acids. Germline loops: CDR1 SGHAT, CDR2 FQNNGV. V lost 5 bases and J lost 3; bases outside the gene matches: 9. Here the CDR3 DNA reads TGTGCCAGCAGCCCACCGAGCGGGGGACTCTACAATGAGCAGTTCTTC. Residues: CASSPPSGGLYNEQFF.

The chain recombines TRBV4-1 with TRBJ2-1; 12 positions agree with TRBD2. This CDR3 is built from 18 residues. V shed 1 base and J 4 bases; nucleotides not matched to a gene: 8. The germline V gene encodes CDR1 MGHRA and CDR2 YSYEKL. CDR3 region: CASSQVALAGGGYNEQFF. CDR3 nucleotides: TGCGCCAGCAGCCAAGTGGCCCTAGCGGGAGGGGGGTACAATGAGCAGTTCTTC.

The J gene is TRBJ2-7, the V gene TRBV5-1, with 14 nucleotides matching TRBD2. The V gene's germline CDR1 is SGHRS and CDR2 YFSETQ. The ends lost 0 bases at V and 3 bases at J; junction bases unmatched: 2. The CDR3 is 16 residues long. The CDR3 sequence is CASSLGTSGRIYEQYF. As DNA, the CDR3 is TGCGCCAGCAGCTTGGGGACTAGCGGGAGGATCTACGAGCAGTACTTC.

This sequence joins TRBV2 and TRBJ2-7, with 8 bases that match TRBD1. CDR1 is SNHLY and CDR2 is FYNNEI in the germline V gene. This CDR3 has 15 amino acids. Trimming removed 6 bases from V and 1 base from J; junction bases left unmatched: 8. CDR3 amino acids: CASSPDRVISYEQYF. CDR3 bases: TGTGCCAGCAGCCCGGACAGGGTTATATCCTACGAGCAGTACTTC.

The chain couples TRBV25-1 to TRBJ2-2, with 9 bases aligning to TRBD2. The CDR3 covers 17 residues. Germline CDR1 MGHDK, CDR2 SYGVNS. Trimming removed 1 base from V and 3 bases from J; junction bases left unmatched: 6. The CDR3 DNA reads as TGTGCCAGCAGTGAATTAGAGCGGGAGGTCGACACCGGGGAGCTGTTTTTT. Encoded protein: CASSELEREVDTGELFF.

The rearrangement links TRBV11-2 to TRBJ1-2, with D tentatively TRBD1 (6 bases). Germline V gene lookup returns CDR1 SGHAT and CDR2 FQNNGV. The CDR3 has 16 residues. Trimming left V 5 bases short and J 3 bases short, with 19 bases between. The CDR3 DNA sequence: TGTGCCAGCAGCCCCCCGGAAACAGGGAGTCACTATGGCTACACCTTC. This gives the protein CASSPPETGSHYGYTF.

The chain links TRBV4-1 to TRBJ2-1, with TRBD2 matching 7 bases. This CDR3 is built from 16 residues. The germline V gene has CDR1 MGHRA and CDR2 YSYEKL. V lost 1 base and J lost 6; bases outside the gene matches: 9. CDR3 in amino acids: CASSQVAGAILNEQFF. In nucleotides, the CDR3 is TGCGCCAGCAGCCAAGTCGCGGGAGCCATACTCAATGAGCAGTTCTTC.